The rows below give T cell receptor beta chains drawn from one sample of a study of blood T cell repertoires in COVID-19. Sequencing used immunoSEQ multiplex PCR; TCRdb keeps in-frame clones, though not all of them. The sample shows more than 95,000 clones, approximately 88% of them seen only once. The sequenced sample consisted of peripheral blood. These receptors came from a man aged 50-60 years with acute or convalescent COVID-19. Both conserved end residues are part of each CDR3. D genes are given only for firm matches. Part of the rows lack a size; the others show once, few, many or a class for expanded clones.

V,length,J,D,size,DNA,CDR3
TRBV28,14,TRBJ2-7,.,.,TGTGCCAGCAGCCCCGGAACGGGAAAGTATGGGCAGTACTTC,CASSPGTGKYGQYF
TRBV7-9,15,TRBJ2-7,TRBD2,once,TGTGCCAGCAGATCCGGGACTAGCGGATTTTACGAGCAGTACTTC,CASRSGTSGFYEQYF
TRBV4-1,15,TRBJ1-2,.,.,TGCGCCAGCAGCCAAGAGGAGGGAGGGAACTATGGCTACACCTTC,CASSQEEGGNYGYTF
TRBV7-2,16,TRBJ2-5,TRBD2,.,TGTGCCAGCAGCCCCAACGTAGCGGGAGGCGGGGAGACCCAGTACTTC,CASSPNVAGGGETQYF
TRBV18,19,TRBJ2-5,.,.,.,CASSPYGRAAMSSSSGQDF
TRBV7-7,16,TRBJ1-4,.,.,TGTGCCAGCAGCCAATCTACAGGGTTACCTAATGAAAAACTGTTTTTT,CASSQSTGLPNEKLFF
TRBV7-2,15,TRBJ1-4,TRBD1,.,TGTGCCAGCAGCCTCCAGGGGGCAACTAATGAAAAACTGTTTTTT,CASSLQGATNEKLFF
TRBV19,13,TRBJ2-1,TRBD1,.,TGTGCCAGCCTGGGACAGGGCAATAATGAGCAGTTCTTC,CASLGQGNNEQFF
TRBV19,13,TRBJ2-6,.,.,TGTGCCAGTAGTTCAGGGGACCACCAAGTCCTGACTTTC,CASSSGDHQVLTF
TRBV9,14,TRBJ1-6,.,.,TGTGCCAGCAGCTCGGACACCATAGATTCACCCCTCCACTTT,CASSSDTIDSPLHF
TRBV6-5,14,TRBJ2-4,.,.,TGTGCCAGCAAGGAGACAGTGCCGTCGGGCATTCAGTACTTC,CASKETVPSGIQYF
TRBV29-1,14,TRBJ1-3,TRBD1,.,TGCAGCGTGAAAACCGGGACAGGGCCAAACACCATATATTTT,CSVKTGTGPNTIYF
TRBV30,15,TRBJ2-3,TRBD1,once,TGTGCCTGGAGTGTCGGGACAGGGGCGGCAGATACGCAGTATTTT,CAWSVGTGAADTQYF
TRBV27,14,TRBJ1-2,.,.,TGTGCCAGCAGTCCCGCCGACAGGAACTATGGCTACACCTTC,CASSPADRNYGYTF
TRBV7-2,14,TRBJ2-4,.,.,TGTGCCAGCAGCTTAGACTCACGGGTAAACATTCAGTACTTC,CASSLDSRVNIQYF
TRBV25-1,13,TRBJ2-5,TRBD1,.,TGTGCCAGCAGTGAGACAGGGTTGGAGACCCAGTACTTC,CASSETGLETQYF
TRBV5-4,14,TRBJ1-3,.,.,TGTGCCAGCAGCCGAGGACAAGCTGGAAACACCATATATTTT,CASSRGQAGNTIYF
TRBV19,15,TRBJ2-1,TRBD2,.,TGTGCCAGTAGTACTATAGCGGGAGGCATCAATGAGCAGTTCTTC,CASSTIAGGINEQFF
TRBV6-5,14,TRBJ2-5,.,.,TGTGCCAGCAGTAACAGGGCTGGCGGGGAGACCCAGTACTTC,CASSNRAGGETQYF
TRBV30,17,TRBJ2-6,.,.,TGTGCCTGGACCCCGGGACTGACCAGCTCTGGGGCCAACGTCCTGACTTTC,CAWTPGLTSSGANVLTF
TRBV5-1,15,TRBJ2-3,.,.,TGCGCCAGCAGCTTGGGGACTCCTAACACAGATACGCAGTATTTT,CASSLGTPNTDTQYF
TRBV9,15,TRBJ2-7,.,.,TGTGCCAGCAGCGTACAGCCAGGGCCGGATGGGGAGCAGTACTTC,CASSVQPGPDGEQYF
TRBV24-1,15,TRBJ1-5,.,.,TGTGCCACCAGTGATGGGGGCGCGGGCAATCAGCCCCAGCATTTT,CATSDGGAGNQPQHF
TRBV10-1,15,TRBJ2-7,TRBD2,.,TGCGCCAGCAGTGAGTCGACTAGCGGGAGAGAAGAGCAGTACTTC,CASSESTSGREEQYF
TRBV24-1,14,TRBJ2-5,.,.,TGTGCCACCAGTGACTGGGGTAAGGGGGAGACCCAGTACTTC,CATSDWGKGETQYF
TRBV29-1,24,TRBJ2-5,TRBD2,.,TGCAGCGTTGAAGGTCGGGGGTCCCCTCCTCCGGGACTAGCGGAGCGGGGGATAGCGTTGGCCCAGTACTTC,CSVEGRGSPPPGLAERGIALAQYF
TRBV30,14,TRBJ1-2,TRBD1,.,TGTGCCTGGAGCCCAGGGGGCGCGAGCTATGGCTACACCTTC,CAWSPGGASYGYTF
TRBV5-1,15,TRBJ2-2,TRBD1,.,TGCGCCAGCAGCCCTGGGACAGGGGGCACCGGGGAGCTGTTTTTT,CASSPGTGGTGELFF
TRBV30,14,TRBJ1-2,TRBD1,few,TGTGCCTGGAGCCCGGGACAGGGGGCACGGGGCTACACCTTC,CAWSPGQGARGYTF
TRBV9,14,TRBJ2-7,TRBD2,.,TGTGCCAGCAGCGTGACTAGCACCACCTACGAGCAGTACTTC,CASSVTSTTYEQYF
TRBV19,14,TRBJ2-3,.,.,TGTGCCAGTAGTATTGGTGGGAGAACAGATACGCAGTATTTT,CASSIGGRTDTQYF
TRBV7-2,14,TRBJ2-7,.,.,TGTGCCAGCAGCTTAATTAGTCGAGGAGGCGAGCAGTACTTC,CASSLISRGGEQYF
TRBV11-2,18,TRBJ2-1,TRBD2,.,TGTGCCAGCAGCCCCGGGACTAGCGGGAGAGGTCGCTACAATGAGCAGTTCTTC,CASSPGTSGRGRYNEQFF
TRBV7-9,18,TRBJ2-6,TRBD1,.,TGTGCCAGCAGCCCCGGGACAGGGACCGTCTCTGGGGCCAACGTCCTGACTTTC,CASSPGTGTVSGANVLTF
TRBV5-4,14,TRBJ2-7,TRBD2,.,TGTGCCAGCAGTGCGGGGGGTTCTCCCTACGAGCAGTACTTC,CASSAGGSPYEQYF
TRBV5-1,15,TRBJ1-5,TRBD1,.,TGCGCCAGCAGCTTGGATCCAGGGGGAAATCAGCCCCAGCATTTT,CASSLDPGGNQPQHF
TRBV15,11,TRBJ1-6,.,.,TGTGCCACCGGGCAAAATTCACCCCTCCACTTT,CATGQNSPLHF
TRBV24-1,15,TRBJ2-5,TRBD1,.,TGTGCCACCAGATCCGGGACAGGGGGCGGCGAGACCCAGTACTTC,CATRSGTGGGETQYF
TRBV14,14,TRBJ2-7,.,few,TGTGCCAGCAGCCAAGAAGGGCGCAGGGACGAGCAGTACTTC,CASSQEGRRDEQYF
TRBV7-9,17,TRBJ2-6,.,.,TGTGCCAGCAGCTTATGGCACGGAGCCTCTGGGGCCAACGTCCTGACTTTC,CASSLWHGASGANVLTF
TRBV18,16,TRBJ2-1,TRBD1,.,TGTGCCAGCTCACCACAAGTTGGACAGGGCAACAATGAGCAGTTCTTC,CASSPQVGQGNNEQFF
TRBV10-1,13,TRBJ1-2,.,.,TGCGCCAGCAGTGAGCGCCAGCGAGTGGGCTACACCTTC,CASSERQRVGYTF
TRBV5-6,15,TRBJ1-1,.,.,TGTGCCAGCAGCTTGGTTAGGGGTCCGAACACTGAAGCTTTCTTT,CASSLVRGPNTEAFF
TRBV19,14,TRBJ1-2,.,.,TGTGCCAGTAGTGCCCAGAACAGGGCGTATGGCTACACCTTC,CASSAQNRAYGYTF
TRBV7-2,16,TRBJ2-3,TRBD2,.,TGTGCCAGCAGCGTCAGACTAGCGGGAGCCACAGATACGCAGTATTTT,CASSVRLAGATDTQYF
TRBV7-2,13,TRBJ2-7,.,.,TGTGCCAGCAGCTTAGACGGGAACTACGAGCAGTACTTC,CASSLDGNYEQYF
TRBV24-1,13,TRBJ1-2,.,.,TGTGCCACCAGTGATTTCAGGGCCGAAGGCTACACCTTC,CATSDFRAEGYTF
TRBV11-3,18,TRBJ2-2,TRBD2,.,TGTGCCAGCAGCCAGACTAGCGGGAGGTCCCATTACACCGGGGAGCTGTTTTTT,CASSQTSGRSHYTGELFF
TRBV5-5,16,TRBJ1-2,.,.,TGTGCCAGCAGCTTGGTGTCGGCCAGGGGAGTAGATGGCTACACCTTC,CASSLVSARGVDGYTF
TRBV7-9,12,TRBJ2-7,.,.,TGTGCCAGCAGCCTAGGGGCTGACGAGCAGTACTTC,CASSLGADEQYF
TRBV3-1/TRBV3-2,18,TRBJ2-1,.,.,TGTGCCAGCAGCCAAGAATCGCGGGCGGGACGTGGCTACAATGAGCAGTTCTTC,CASSQESRAGRGYNEQFF
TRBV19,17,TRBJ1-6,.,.,TGTGCCAGTAGTATTTCCGGAAGGGGCTCCTATAATTCACCCCTCCACTTT,CASSISGRGSYNSPLHF
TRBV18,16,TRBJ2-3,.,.,TGTGCCAGCTCATCAGTGGGGCCTCTAAGCACAGATACGCAGTATTTT,CASSSVGPLSTDTQYF
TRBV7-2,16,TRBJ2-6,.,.,TGTGCCAGCAGCTTAGGAGGCGCGTTAGGGGCCAACGTCCTGACTTTC,CASSLGGALGANVLTF
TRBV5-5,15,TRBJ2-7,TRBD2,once,TGTGCCAGCAGCCGGGGACTAGCGGGACGATACGAGCAGTACTTC,CASSRGLAGRYEQYF
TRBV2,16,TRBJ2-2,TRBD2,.,TGTGCCAGCAGGTTGACTAGCGGGGGGAACACCGGGGAGCTGTTTTTT,CASRLTSGGNTGELFF